This TCR beta chain is from a study of beta chain features in type 1 diabetes. General study points: Researchers report that Type 1 diabetes patients had moderately but significantly shorter TCRB CDR3s across all four CD4+ subsets.

This clone was recorded only once. Antigen: not known. The entirety of the isolated RNA underwent reverse transcription, so expressed TCRB transcripts were sequenced. This table comes from immunoSEQ multiplex PCR, and its TCRdb copy is limited to in-frame clones, with some not included. This table has under 300,000 clones, under 20% appearing once. V shed 5 bases and J 0 bases; nucleotides not matched to a gene: 4. CDR1 is SGHVS and CDR2 is FNYEAQ in the germline V gene. The CDR3 runs to 15 residues. The V gene is TRBV7-6, the J gene TRBJ2-7, with TRBD2 identical over 10 bases. Sequencing was performed on naive CD4+ T cells from blood. This TCR was recovered from a man aged 25-45 years with type 1 diabetes. CDR3 region: CASSASGRASYEQYF. CDR3 bases: TGTGCCAGCAGCGCTAGCGGGAGAGCCTCCTACGAGCAGTACTTC.